This TCR beta chain was sequenced in a study of control samples from healthy donors and cancer patients. The CDR3 runs 14 residues. V lost 2 bases to trimming and J lost 7 bases; unmatched junction nucleotides: 6. The germline CDR1 and CDR2 sequences are SGHVS and FNYEAQ. This table comes from immunoSEQ multiplex PCR, and its TCRdb copy is limited to in-frame clones, with some not included. The table lists around 74,000 clones, over 80% of them singletons. This chain connects TRBV7-6 to TRBJ2-7; 9 nucleotides line up with TRBD2. Sequencing was carried out using blood. The receptor was derived from an older woman in good health. The CDR3 DNA reads TGTGCCAGCAGCTTAATGGCGGGAGGGCTGGAGCAGTACTTC. Encoded protein: CASSLMAGGLEQYF.